This T cell receptor (beta chain) stems from a study of blood T cell repertoires in COVID-19. Assay used: immunoSEQ multiplex PCR; TCRdb lists only in-frame clones, some missing. The table includes 29,000 or so clones, approximately 80% detected once. This clone was seen only a few times. The length of the CDR3 is 13 residues. Germline V gene sequence: CDR1 SEHNR, CDR2 FQNEAQ (reference sequence). V shed 0 bases and J 14 bases; nucleotides not matched to a gene: 2. The TCR originated in a woman in her 70s with acute or convalescent COVID-19. V gene TRBV7-9 combines with J gene TRBJ1-6, with TRBD1 matching 9 bases. Sequenced: peripheral blood. This CDR3 is CASSLADRGALHF. The CDR3 coding sequence is TGTGCCAGCAGCTTAGCTGACAGGGGGGCCCTCCACTTT.